This TCR beta chain was retrieved from a study of radiotherapy plus CTLA-4 blockade in lung cancer. Turning to the study itself: An objective response was seen in 18% of patients, and disease control in 30% to 35%. Study-level findings and limits: Researchers report tumor-derived TCR clones expanding in blood after radiotherapy plus ipilimumab.

Ipilimumab CTLA-4 blockade and focal radiation were given to patients with chemo-refractory metastatic non-small-cell lung cancer. Sequencing was performed with immunoSEQ multiplex PCR; in TCRdb, only in-frame clones are kept and a portion is missing. The sample has over 70,000 clones, 75% to 90% seen once. V trimming: 5 bases; J trimming: 1 base; junction bases outside the gene matches: 12. Looked up from germline, CDR1 is MDHEN and CDR2 is SYDVKM. The CDR3 length is 17 residues. Concerning this clone: Its specificity is unknown.

The TCR originated in a human donor with non-small cell lung cancer who had a partial response to radiotherapy plus ipilimumab. This chain joins TRBV28 and TRBJ2-7, with 9 nucleotides matching TRBD1. The input for sequencing was peripheral blood, taken from a patient treated with radiotherapy plus ipilimumab. The DNA of the CDR3 is TGTGCCAGCAGTCCGGGACAGGGCCAAAAGAGGTCCTACGAGCAGTACGTC. Amino acids: CASSPGQGQKRSYEQYV.